These T cell receptor beta chains were read from a single sample in a study of blood T cell repertoires in COVID-19. The data were produced by immunoSEQ multiplex PCR, yet TCRdb's version contains in-frame clones alone and is incomplete. Here the sample spans about 170,000 clones, 88% being singletons. The material sequenced was peripheral blood. These receptors all come from a man aged 50 to 59 who had recovered from COVID-19. Each CDR3 is given with its conserved first and last residue. D genes are given only for firm matches. Size is omitted from some rows. Given values are once, few, many or a class for expanded clones.

.,TRBV7-2,.,TRBJ2-1,TGTGCCAGCAGCTTGAAGGCAAGGGGTGAGCAGTTCTTC,CASSLKARGEQFF
.,TRBV29-1,.,TRBJ2-7,TGCAGCGTCCTGGACAAAAGGAGCTCCTACGAGCAGTACTTC,CSVLDKRSSYEQYF
.,TRBV9,.,TRBJ1-6,TGTGCCAGCAGCACTACAGGGAATTCACCCCTCCACTTT,CASSTTGNSPLHF
few,TRBV7-6,.,TRBJ2-1,TGTGCCAGCAGCTTAGGGAAGGGGCACTACAATGAGCAGTTCTTC,CASSLGKGHYNEQFF
.,TRBV6-1,TRBD1,TRBJ1-5,TGTGCCAGCAGTGAGTCCAGGGGGCGAGGGCAGCCCCAGCATTTT,CASSESRGRGQPQHF
.,TRBV5-1,TRBD2,TRBJ2-1,TGCGCCAGCAGGCCGGGAGGAACAGACAATGAGCAGTTCTTC,CASRPGGTDNEQFF
.,TRBV28,TRBD2,TRBJ2-5,TGTGCCAGCAGTTGGACTAGCGTAGAGACCCAGTACTTC,CASSWTSVETQYF
.,TRBV6-5,TRBD1,TRBJ2-1,TGTGCCAGCAGGATCGACAGGGCAAATGAGCAGTTCTTC,CASRIDRANEQFF
.,TRBV28,TRBD2,TRBJ2-3,TGTGCCACTCAGACTAGCGTTATTCCGCAGTATTTT,CATQTSVIPQYF
.,TRBV5-1,.,TRBJ2-3,TGCGCCAGCAGCAGTAATAGGGGGTCCACAGATACGCAGTATTTT,CASSSNRGSTDTQYF
.,TRBV9,TRBD2,TRBJ2-2,TGTGCCAGCAGCCTTCGGGGGGGACTGAACACCGGGGAGCTGTTTTTT,CASSLRGGLNTGELFF
.,TRBV5-1,TRBD1,TRBJ2-7,TGCGCCAGCAGCCCCCTGGTTTCGGGACAGGGAGGTAACGAGCAGTACTTC,CASSPLVSGQGGNEQYF
.,TRBV18,.,TRBJ2-5,TGTGCCAGCTCACCAGGGCAGGAGACCCAGTACTTC,CASSPGQETQYF
.,TRBV19,TRBD2,TRBJ2-2,TGTGCCAGTAGAGGTCGTAAGCGGGGGGGCCTCACCGGGGAGCTGTTTTTT,CASRGRKRGGLTGELFF
.,TRBV7-2,TRBD2,TRBJ2-5,TGTGCCAGCAGCTTAGCAGCGGGGGGTTTGGTAGAGACCCAGTACTTC,CASSLAAGGLVETQYF
.,TRBV11-2,TRBD1,TRBJ1-5,TGTGCCAGCAGCGCAGACAGGGATTTGAGGCAGCCCCAGCATTTT,CASSADRDLRQPQHF
few,TRBV12-5,TRBD1,TRBJ1-2,TGTGCTAGTGGTTTGGGACAGGGGGGTGGCTACACCTTC,CASGLGQGGGYTF
.,TRBV10-1,TRBD2,TRBJ2-3,TGCGCCAGCAGTGAGTCGGGGGGGAGCACAGATACGCAGTATTTT,CASSESGGSTDTQYF
.,TRBV11-3,TRBD1,TRBJ2-7,TGTGCCAGCAGCCTGGGGACAGGGGCCTACGAGCAGTACTTC,CASSLGTGAYEQYF
.,TRBV9,.,TRBJ1-2,TGTGCCAGCAGCTCAACGAGGGGGTCCTACTATGGCTACACCTTC,CASSSTRGSYYGYTF
.,TRBV19,.,TRBJ2-2,TGTGCCAGTAGTACCGGTTGGGGCCAGGGCACCGGGGAGCTGTTTTTT,CASSTGWGQGTGELFF
.,TRBV10-3,.,TRBJ2-1,TGTGCCATCAGGGCCCGGGACTCGTCCTACAATGAGCAGTTCTTC,CAIRARDSSYNEQFF